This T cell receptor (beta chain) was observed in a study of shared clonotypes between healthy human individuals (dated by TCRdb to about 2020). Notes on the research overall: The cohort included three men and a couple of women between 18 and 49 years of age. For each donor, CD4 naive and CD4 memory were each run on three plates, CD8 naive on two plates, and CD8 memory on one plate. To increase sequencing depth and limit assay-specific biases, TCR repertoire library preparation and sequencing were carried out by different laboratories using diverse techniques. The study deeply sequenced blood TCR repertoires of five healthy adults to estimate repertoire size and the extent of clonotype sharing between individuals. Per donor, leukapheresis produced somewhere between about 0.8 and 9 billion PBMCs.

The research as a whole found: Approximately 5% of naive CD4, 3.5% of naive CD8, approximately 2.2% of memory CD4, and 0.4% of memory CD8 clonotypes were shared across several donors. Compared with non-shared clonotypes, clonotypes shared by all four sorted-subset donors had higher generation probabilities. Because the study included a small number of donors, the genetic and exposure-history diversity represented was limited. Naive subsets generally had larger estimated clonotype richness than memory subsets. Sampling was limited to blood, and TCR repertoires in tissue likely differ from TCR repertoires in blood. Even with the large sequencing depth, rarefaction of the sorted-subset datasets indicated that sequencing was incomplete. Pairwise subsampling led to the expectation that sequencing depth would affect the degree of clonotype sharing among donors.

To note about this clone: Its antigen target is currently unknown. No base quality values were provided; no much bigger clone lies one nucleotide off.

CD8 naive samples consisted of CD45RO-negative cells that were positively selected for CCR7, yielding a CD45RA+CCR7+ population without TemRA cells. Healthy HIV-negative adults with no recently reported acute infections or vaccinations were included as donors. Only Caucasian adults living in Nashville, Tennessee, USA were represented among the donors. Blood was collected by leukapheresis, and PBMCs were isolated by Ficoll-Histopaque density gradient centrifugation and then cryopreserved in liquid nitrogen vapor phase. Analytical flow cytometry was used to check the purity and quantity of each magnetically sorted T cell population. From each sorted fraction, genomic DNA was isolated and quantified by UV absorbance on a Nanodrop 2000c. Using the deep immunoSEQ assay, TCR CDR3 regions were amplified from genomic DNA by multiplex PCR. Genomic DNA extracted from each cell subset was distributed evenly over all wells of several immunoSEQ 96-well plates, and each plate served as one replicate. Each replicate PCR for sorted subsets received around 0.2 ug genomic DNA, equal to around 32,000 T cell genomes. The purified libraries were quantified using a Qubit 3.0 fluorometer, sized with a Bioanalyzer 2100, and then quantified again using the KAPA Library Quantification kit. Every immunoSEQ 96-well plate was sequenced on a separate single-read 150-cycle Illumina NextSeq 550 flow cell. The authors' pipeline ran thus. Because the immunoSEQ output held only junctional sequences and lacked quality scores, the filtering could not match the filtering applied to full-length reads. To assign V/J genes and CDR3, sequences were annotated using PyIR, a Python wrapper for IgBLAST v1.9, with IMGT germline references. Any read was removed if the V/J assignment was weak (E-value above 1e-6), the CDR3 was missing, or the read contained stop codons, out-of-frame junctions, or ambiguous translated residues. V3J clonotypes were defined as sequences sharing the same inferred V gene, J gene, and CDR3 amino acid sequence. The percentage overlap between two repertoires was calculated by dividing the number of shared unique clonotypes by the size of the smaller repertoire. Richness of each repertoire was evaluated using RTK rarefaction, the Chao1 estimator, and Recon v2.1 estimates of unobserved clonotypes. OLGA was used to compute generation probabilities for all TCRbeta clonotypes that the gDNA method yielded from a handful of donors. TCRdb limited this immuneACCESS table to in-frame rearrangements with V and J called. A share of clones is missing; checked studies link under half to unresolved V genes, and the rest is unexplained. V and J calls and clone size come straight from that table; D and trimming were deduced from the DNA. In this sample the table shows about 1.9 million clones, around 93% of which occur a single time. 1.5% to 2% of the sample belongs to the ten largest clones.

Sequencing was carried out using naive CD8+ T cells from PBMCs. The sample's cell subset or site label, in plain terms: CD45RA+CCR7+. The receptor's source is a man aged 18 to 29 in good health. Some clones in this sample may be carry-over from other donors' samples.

The base sequence is TGTGCCAGCAGTCCTGAAGGGGAAGGGGGTGAAAAACTGTTTTTT. Its protein reads: CASSPEGEGGEKLFF. The chain uses TRBV28 and TRBJ1-4; the best D guess is TRBD1, with 6 bases matching. From its cysteine to its phenylalanine, the CDR3 spans 15 amino acids. This entry keeps only the CDR3 DNA: 45 bases, framed from base 1. A distance of 17 bases separates the germline ends of V and J, which lose 5 bases and 7 bases respectively. CDR1 MDHEN and CDR2 SYDVKM were looked up in the germline V gene.